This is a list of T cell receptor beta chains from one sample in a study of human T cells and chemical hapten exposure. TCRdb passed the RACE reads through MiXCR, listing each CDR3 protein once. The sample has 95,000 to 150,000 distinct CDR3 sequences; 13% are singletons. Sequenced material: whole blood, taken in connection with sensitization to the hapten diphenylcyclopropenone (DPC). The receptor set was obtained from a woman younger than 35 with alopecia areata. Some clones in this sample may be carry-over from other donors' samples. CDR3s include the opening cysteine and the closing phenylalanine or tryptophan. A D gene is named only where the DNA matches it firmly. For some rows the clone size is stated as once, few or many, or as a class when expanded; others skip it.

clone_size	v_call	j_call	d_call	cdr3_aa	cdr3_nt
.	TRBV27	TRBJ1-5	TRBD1	CASSPRTGINQPQHF	TGTGCCAGCAGTCCCCGGACAGGGATCAATCAGCCCCAGCATTTT
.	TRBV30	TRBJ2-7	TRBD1	CAWRGTGGSQYF	TGTGCCTGGAGGGGGACAGGGGGTAGTCAGTACTTC
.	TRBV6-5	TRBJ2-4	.	CASSYGLENIQYF	TGTGCCAGCAGTTACGGGTTGGAAAACATTCAGTACTTC
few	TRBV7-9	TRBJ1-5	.	CASSRTGPLQPQHF	TGTGCCAGCAGTAGAACAGGGCCCCTTCAGCCCCAGCATTTT
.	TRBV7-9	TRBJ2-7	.	CASSHSRYEQYF	TGTGCCAGCAGCCACTCTCGCTACGAGCAGTACTTC
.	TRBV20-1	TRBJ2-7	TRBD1	CSARTPATGLSEQYF	TGCAGTGCTAGAACCCCCGCGACAGGGCTCTCCGAGCAGTACTTC
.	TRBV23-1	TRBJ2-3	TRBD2	CASSQSRTSGGAPSTDTQYF	TGCGCCAGCAGTCAATCTCGGACTAGCGGGGGGGCCCCCTCTACAGATACGCAGTATTTT
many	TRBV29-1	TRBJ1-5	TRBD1	CSVVSGGGNQPQHF	TGCAGCGTTGTTTCAGGGGGCGGAAATCAGCCCCAGCATTTT
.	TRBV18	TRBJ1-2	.	CASSPPRAACGYTF	TGTGCCAGCTCACCACCGAGAGCGGCCTGTGGCTACACCTTC
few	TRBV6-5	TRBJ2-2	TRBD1	CASSEDRATFAGELFF	TGTGCCAGCAGTGAGGACAGGGCGACCTTCGCCGGGGAGCTGTTTTTT
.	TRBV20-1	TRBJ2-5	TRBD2	CSASTSGPNQETQYF	TGCAGTGCTAGTACTAGCGGCCCAAACCAAGAGACCCAGTACTTC
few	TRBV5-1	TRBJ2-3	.	CASSLVTVRVTDTQYF	TGCGCCAGCAGCTTGGTCACAGTAAGGGTCACAGATACGCAGTATTTT
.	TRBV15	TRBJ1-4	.	CATSRESPAEEKLFF	TGTGCCACCAGCAGAGAGTCCCCCGCCGAGGAAAAACTGTTTTTT
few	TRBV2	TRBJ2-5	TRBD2	CASSPTSGGAETQYF	TGTGCCAGCAGCCCGACTAGCGGGGGGGCAGAGACCCAGTACTTC
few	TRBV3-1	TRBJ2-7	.	CASSQDQRTTYEQYF	TGTGCCAGCAGCCAAGATCAAAGGACAACCTACGAGCAGTACTTC
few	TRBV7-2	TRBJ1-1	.	CASSYSPGYSEAFF	TGTGCCAGCAGCTACAGCCCAGGGTATAGTGAAGCTTTCTTT
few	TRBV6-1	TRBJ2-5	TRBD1	CASSELRGQGETQYF	TGTGCCAGCAGTGAACTCAGGGGGCAAGGCGAGACCCAGTACTTC
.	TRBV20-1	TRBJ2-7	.	CSASLPGEIAEQYF	TGCAGTGCTTCCCTCCCAGGCGAGATTGCCGAGCAGTACTTC
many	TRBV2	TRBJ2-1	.	CASSQGGSWEQFF	TGTGCCAGCAGTCAGGGAGGTAGTTGGGAGCAGTTCTTC
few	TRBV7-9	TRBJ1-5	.	CASSFTGTNQPQHF	TGTGCCAGCAGCTTCACAGGGACGAATCAGCCCCAGCATTTT
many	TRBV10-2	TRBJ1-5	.	CASSSGPSNQPQHF	TGCGCCAGCAGTTCGGGGCCTAGCAATCAGCCCCAGCATTTT
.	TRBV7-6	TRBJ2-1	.	CASSFQSSYNEQFF	TGTGCCAGCAGCTTCCAGAGCTCCTACAATGAGCAGTTCTTC
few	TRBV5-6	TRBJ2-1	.	CASSLYDEQFF	TGTGCCAGCAGCTTGTACGATGAGCAGTTCTTC